The 18 T cell receptor beta chains below come from one sample, sequenced in a study of T cells after posttransplantation cyclophosphamide. Data came from immunoSEQ multiplex PCR; TCRdb stores just in-frame clones and leaves some out. The sample includes approximately 39,000 clones, none of them occurring once. The sample taken for sequencing was PBMCs. Every receptor here comes from a girl aged 5-17 years in good health, CMV-negative, and a related stem cell transplant donor.

This clone has ten or more counts. This chain joins TRBV28 and TRBJ1-5; D is ambiguous. Trimming cost V 2 bases and J 7 bases, with 3 bases left between them. Germline V CDR1 and CDR2: MDHEN, SYDVKM. CDR3 size: 11 residues. The CDR3 spells CASSLGQPQHF. Here the CDR3 DNA reads TGTGCCAGCAGTTTAGGCCAGCCCCAGCATTTT.

This clone was seen repeatedly, ten times or more. This sequence joins TRBV6-1 and TRBJ1-3; 8 nucleotides match TRBD1. The CDR3 length is 16 residues. Germline values: CDR1 MNHNS, CDR2 SASEGT. Unmatched junction bases numbered 9, after V lost 1 base and J lost 7 bases. The CDR3 is CASSEDDRGLGNTIYF. The CDR3, as DNA: TGTGCCAGCAGTGAAGACGACAGGGGTCTCGGGAACACCATATATTTT.

The table lists this clone with many counts. J is TRBJ2-3 and V is TRBV5-4; 11 bases are a match to TRBD2. Germline V gene sequence: CDR1 SGHNT, CDR2 YYREEE (reference sequence). The J segment lost 4 bases and the V segment lost 4 bases, leaving 11 bases of the junction unmatched. CDR3 length: 17 amino acids. Here the CDR3 DNA reads TGTGCCAGCAGCCTTTTAGCGGGAGGGCCAATGGCAGATACGCAGTATTTT. Its protein is CASSLLAGGPMADTQYF.

This clone was recorded a few times. The chain combines TRBV28 with TRBJ1-2; D not resolved. This CDR3 contains 15 residues. Trimming removed 1 base at V and 2 bases at J, with 11 bases between. CDR1 and CDR2 from the germline V gene are MDHEN and SYDVKM. In nucleotides, the CDR3 is TGTGCCAGCAGTTTATATCCGGACTGGAACTATGGCTACACCTTC. It translates to CASSLYPDWNYGYTF.

The chain carries TRBV25-1 and TRBJ1-3; D gene uncertain. Germline loops: CDR1 MGHDK, CDR2 SYGVNS. The CDR3 totals 12 residues. Trimming left V 3 bases short and J 8 bases short, with 8 bases between. The CDR3 DNA reads TGTGCCAGCAGTGACGAGTTAGACACCATATATTTT. It is translated as CASSDELDTIYF.

This clone was recorded at least ten times. The chain employs TRBV19 and TRBJ2-7; 7 bases are a match to TRBD1. The CDR3 is 14 amino acids. The V segment lost 7 bases and the J segment 0 bases; nucleotides outside the gene matches: 6. Germline CDR1 is LNHDA and CDR2 is SQIVND (reference sequence). The CDR3 sequence is CASTATGTSYEQYF. The CDR3 DNA reads as TGTGCCAGTACTGCGACAGGGACCTCCTACGAGCAGTACTTC.

V usage is TRBV6-5 and J usage is TRBJ1-5, with 9 bases that match TRBD1. The CDR3 has 15 residues. V gave up 5 bases and J gave up 3 bases; unmatched junction bases: 5. The germline CDR1 and CDR2 sequences are MNHEY and SVGAGI. This CDR3 is CASSRDREVNQPQHF. The CDR3 DNA reads TGTGCCAGCAGTCGGGACAGGGAAGTCAATCAGCCCCAGCATTTT.

This clone was detected a few times. J is TRBJ2-3 and V is TRBV27, with 7 bases fitting TRBD1. V gave up 4 bases and J gave up 2 bases; unmatched junction bases: 15. This CDR3 has 18 amino acids. Per germline, CDR1 MNHEY and CDR2 SMNVEV (reference sequence). The CDR3, as DNA: TGTGCCAGCAGTTCCCGGGACAGCCTAGGGCTAACCACAGATACGCAGTATTTT. Its protein is CASSSRDSLGLTTDTQYF.

This clone was counted ten times or more. The chain joins TRBV30 to TRBJ1-1; D gene unclear. Trimming removed 3 bases at V and 7 bases at J, with 18 bases between. Per germline, CDR1 GTSNPN and CDR2 SVGIG (reference sequence). The length of the CDR3 is 14 residues. The CDR3 DNA follows: TGTGCCTGGAGCGTGGAGGGCAAAAGTTTTGAAGCTTTCTTT. It specifies CAWSVEGKSFEAFF. Together with reference TRBV30 and TRBJ1-1, the CDR3 gives the full variable domain: SQTIHQWPATLVQPVGSPLSLECTVEGTSNPNLYWYRQAAGRGLQLLFYSVGIGQISSEVPQNLSASRPQDRQFILSSKKLLLSDSGFYLCAWSVEGKSFEAFFGQGTRLTVV.

This clone was counted many times. The chain couples TRBV11-2 to TRBJ2-1; TRBD2 aligns across 8 bases. From germline, CDR1 is SGHAT and CDR2 FQNNGV. The CDR3 has 15 residues. Trimming at V came to 2 bases and at J to 7 bases, leaving 7 bases not matched to a gene. The CDR3 loop reads CASSLIGGRSNEQFF. The CDR3 coding sequence is TGTGCCAGCAGCTTAATCGGCGGGAGGAGTAATGAGCAGTTCTTC.

This clone was observed many times. V gene TRBV11-2 combines with J gene TRBJ2-4, with D possibly being TRBD1 (5 bases). The CDR3 runs to 14 residues. Trimming cost V 1 base and J 4 bases, with 8 bases left between them. Germline CDR1 is SGHAT and CDR2 is FQNNGV. CDR3 protein: CASSLVTAKNIQYF. CDR3 DNA sequence: TGTGCCAGCAGCTTAGTGACAGCTAAAAACATTCAGTACTTC. Looking up the rest from reference TRBV11-2 and TRBJ2-4 gives the full variable domain: EAGVAQSPRYKIIEKRQSVAFWCNPISGHATLYWYQQILGQGPKLLIQFQNNGVVDDSQLPKDRFSAERLKGVDSTLKIQPAKLEDSAVYLCASSLVTAKNIQYFGAGTRLSVL.

The V and J genes are TRBV6-1 and TRBJ1-5, with D possibly being TRBD1 (5 bases). V dropped 6 bases and J dropped 7 bases, with 16 bases sitting between them. Germline-derived CDR1 and CDR2 are MNHNS and SASEGT. The CDR3 length is 14 residues. CDR3 sequence (DNA): TGTGCCAGCAGAATCAGGGCTTTGGGGCAGCCCCAGCATTTT. Protein sequence: CASRIRALGQPQHF.

This clone was seen many times. The V gene is TRBV7-9, the J gene TRBJ1-4, with D tentatively TRBD1 (6 bases). Germline V gives CDR1 SEHNR, CDR2 FQNEAQ (reference sequence). V was trimmed by 4 bases and J by 8 bases, leaving 14 bases between them. CDR3 length equals 14 residues. The DNA for the CDR3 is TGTGCCAGCAGCTATACAGGGCCGGGAGAAAAACTGTTTTTT. Amino acids: CASSYTGPGEKLFF.

The J gene is TRBJ2-5, the V gene TRBV2; 16 positions agree with TRBD2. Germline V gene lookup returns CDR1 SNHLY and CDR2 FYNNEI. This CDR3 is 16 amino acids long. Trimming removed 8 bases from V and 4 bases from J; junction bases left unmatched: 7. CDR3: CASASGTSGRGETQYF. CDR3 DNA sequence: TGTGCCAGCGCTTCCGGGACTAGCGGGAGGGGAGAGACCCAGTACTTC.

This clone occurred a few times. The chain couples TRBV7-2 to TRBJ2-5; 7 nucleotides line up with TRBD2. The end of the DNA is better explained by TRBJ2-7, so the J call may be wrong. CDR1 and CDR2 (germline): SGHTA, FQGNSA. This CDR3 contains 16 residues. The CDR3 DNA reads TGTGCCAGCAGCTTTTGGGACTCTAGCGGCTCCTACGAGCAGTACTTC. This encodes CASSFWDSSGSYEQYF.

This clone was counted only a few times. J is TRBJ1-2 and V is TRBV28; 7 positions match TRBD1. Germline CDR1 reads MDHEN; CDR2 reads SYDVKM. The CDR3 has 14 residues. Trimming took 3 bases from V and 5 from J; bases not matched to a gene: 6. The CDR3 nucleotides read TGTGCCAGCAGTTTCATTCAGGGGGTGTATGGCTACACCTTC. Protein product: CASSFIQGVYGYTF.

The sample holds a few counts of this clone. The V gene is TRBV2, the J gene TRBJ2-5; possible D gene TRBD2, 5 bases. V lost 5 bases and J lost 5, with 12 bases in between. The CDR3 sequence is 13 residues long. Germline CDR1 SNHLY, CDR2 FYNNEI. CDR3 protein: CASSRARGETQYF. The CDR3 bases are TGTGCCAGCAGTCGGGCTAGAGGGGAGACCCAGTACTTC.

This clone appeared many times. This chain uses TRBV5-4 with TRBJ2-7; possibly TRBD2 for D (5 bases). The CDR3 has 15 residues. Deletions cut 0 bases from V and 0 bases from J, with 10 bases between. From germline, CDR1 is SGHNT and CDR2 YYREEE (reference sequence). The CDR3 DNA reads as TGTGCCAGCAGCTTGGGGGGAGCGATCTCCTACGAGCAGTACTTC. It is translated as CASSLGGAISYEQYF.